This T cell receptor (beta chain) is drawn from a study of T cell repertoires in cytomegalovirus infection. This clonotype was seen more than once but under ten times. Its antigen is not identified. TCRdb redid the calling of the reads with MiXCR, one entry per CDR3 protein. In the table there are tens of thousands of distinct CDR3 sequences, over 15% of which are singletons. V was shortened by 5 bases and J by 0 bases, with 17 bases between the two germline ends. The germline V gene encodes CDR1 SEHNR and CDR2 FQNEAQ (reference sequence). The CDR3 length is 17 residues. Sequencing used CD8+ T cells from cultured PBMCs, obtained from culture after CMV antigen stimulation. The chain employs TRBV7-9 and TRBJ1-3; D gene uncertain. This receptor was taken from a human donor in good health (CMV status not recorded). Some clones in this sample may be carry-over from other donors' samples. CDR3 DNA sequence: TGTGCCAGCAGCGGACTACAGAGACCTAGCTCTGGAAACACCATATATTTT. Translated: CASSGLQRPSSGNTIYF.